This TCR beta chain emerged from a study of tumor and adjacent non-tumor tissue in lung cancer. Three rounds of nested PCR, following a modified ARM-PCR protocol, produced the TCRbeta library. From the multiplex PCR reads, TCRdb called clonotypes with MiXCR, one entry per CDR3 protein. The sample has 60,000 to 95,000 distinct CDR3 sequences; 60% to 85% are singletons. This sample's RNA came from whole unsorted tissue. Trimming pared 9 bases from V and 0 bases from J, leaving 18 bases between. Germline V gene sequence: CDR1 SGHAT, CDR2 FQDESV (reference sequence). This CDR3 is 15 amino acids long. The TCR was taken from a woman aged 45 to 65 with non-small cell lung cancer. The specimen sequenced was lung tumor tissue. The chain links TRBV11-1 to TRBJ2-7; D is perhaps TRBD1 (5 bases). The CDR3 loop is CARSLTGAASYEQYF. The CDR3 DNA follows: TGTGCCAGGAGCCTGACTGGGGCGGCCTCCTACGAGCAGTACTTC.